The TCR beta chain under discussion was sequenced for a study of OX40 agonist ivuxolimab in advanced cancers. Study in general: While on treatment, patients had intravenous ivuxolimab at 0.01 to 10 mg/kg every 2 weeks.

Data came from immunoSEQ multiplex PCR; TCRdb stores just in-frame clones and leaves some out. The table records tens of thousands of clones, roughly nine tenths of them present only once. This clone was seen once. Looked up from germline, CDR1 is SEHNR and CDR2 is FQNEAQ (reference sequence). There are 14 residues in the CDR3. V lost 5 bases and J lost 4; bases outside the gene matches: 3. The chain couples TRBV7-9 to TRBJ2-5, with 11 bases identical to TRBD1. Sequenced here: CD4+ or CD8+ T cells sorted from blood, sampled in a trial of the OX40 agonist ivuxolimab. This TCR was sampled from an adult with an advanced solid tumor such as melanoma, head and neck, liver or kidney cancer. The CDR3 sequence: CASSPGTGGETQYF. The CDR3 DNA sequence: TGTGCCAGCAGCCCAGGGACAGGGGGAGAGACCCAGTACTTC.